Below, 22 T cell receptor beta chains from the same sample are listed, as sequenced in a study of post-analysis software for immune sequencing data. Regarding the study as a whole: The study found TRBV5-6, TRBV5-1 and TRBV20-1 among roughly 5 TRBV segments more frequent in patients than controls.

Built from TCR beta cDNA, the libraries had unique molecular identifiers in them. TCRdb passed the PCR reads through MiXCR, listing each CDR3 protein once. The sample contains over 250,000 distinct CDR3 sequences, approximately 34% of which appear only once. Antigens for these TCRs are unknown. The sequenced sample consisted of blood. These receptors all stem from a girl under 18 with multiple sclerosis.

This clonotype was detected ten times or more. This sequence joins TRBV27 and TRBJ1-1, with a possible D match to TRBD1 (6 bases). Trimming removed 4 bases from V and 0 bases from J, with 9 bases in between. The length of the CDR3 is 14 residues. CDR1 MNHEY and CDR2 SMNVEV come from the germline V gene (reference sequence). CDR3 protein: CASSWGAMNTEAFF. The CDR3, as DNA: TGTGCCAGCAGTTGGGGGGCAATGAACACTGAAGCTTTCTTT.

Ten or more counts support this clonotype. The rearrangement joins TRBV20-1 to TRBJ2-5; 10 bases are a match to TRBD2. The V gene end was trimmed by 5 bases and the J gene end by 4 bases; junction bases not matched to a gene: 4. The CDR3 consists of 13 residues. Germline V lookup: CDR1 DFQATT, CDR2 SNEGSKA (reference sequence). The CDR3 region is CSAPSGGGETQYF. CDR3 DNA sequence: TGCAGTGCTCCTAGCGGGGGTGGAGAGACCCAGTACTTC.

The table lists this clonotype with a few counts. J is TRBJ1-1 and V is TRBV30; no clear D. The V and J ends lost 7 bases and 0 bases respectively, with 12 bases between them. The CDR3 has 13 residues. Germline loops: CDR1 GTSNPN, CDR2 SVGIG (reference sequence). CDR3 sequence reads: CASGIGVNTEAFF. DNA for the CDR3: TGTGCCTCCGGGATAGGAGTGAACACTGAAGCTTTCTTT.

J is TRBJ1-3 and V is TRBV3-1; D gene uncertain. The germline V and J ends were trimmed by 4 bases and 4 bases, with 11 bases remaining between them. The CDR3 loop spans 14 amino acids. Germline CDR1 LGHDT, CDR2 YNNKEL (reference sequence). The CDR3: CASSRDAKGNTIYF. The DNA for the CDR3 is TGTGCCAGCAGCCGTGACGCCAAGGGAAACACCATATATTTT.

This clonotype was counted at least ten times. This sequence joins TRBV7-3 and TRBJ1-1; D not certain. Germline values: CDR1 SGHTA, CDR2 FQGTGA. The length of the CDR3 is 13 residues. V shed 4 bases and J shed 3 bases, with 9 bases lying between them. The CDR3 sequence: CASSSLADTEAFF. The CDR3 DNA is TGTGCCAGCAGCTCCCTTGCTGACACTGAAGCTTTCTTT. Supplemented by reference TRBV7-3 and TRBJ1-1, the full variable domain reads GAGVSQTPSNKVTEKGKYVELRCDPISGHTALYWYRQSLGQGPEFLIYFQGTGAADDSGLPNDRFFAVRPEGSVSTLKIQRTERGDSAVYLCASSSLADTEAFFGQGTRLTVV.

This sequence joins TRBV3-1 and TRBJ1-3; TRBD1 is a possible D gene (6 bases). Trimming took 7 bases from V and 3 from J, leaving 10 bases between them. Germline V gene data show CDR1 as LGHDT and CDR2 as YNNKEL (reference sequence). The CDR3 runs 13 residues. The CDR3 nucleotides are TGTGCCAGCACCCGGACAGTTGGAAACACCATATATTTT. Translating it yields CASTRTVGNTIYF.

The gene calls are TRBV7-9 and TRBJ2-7, with no clear D. The CDR3 sequence is 13 residues long. CDR1 and CDR2 (germline): SEHNR, FQNEAQ (reference sequence). The V and J ends lost 5 bases and 3 bases respectively, with 11 bases between them. The CDR3 DNA is TGTGCCAGCAGCAAGGTGGGGTACTACGAGCAGTACTTC. Protein sequence: CASSKVGYYEQYF.

The table lists this clonotype with many counts. CDR3 in amino acids: CSVEETGYRQETQYF. The CDR3 DNA sequence: TGCAGCGTTGAAGAGACCGGGTATCGACAAGAGACCCAGTACTTC. The chain carries TRBV29-1 and TRBJ2-5; unclear D gene. This CDR3 has 15 amino acids. V was trimmed by 0 bases and J by 2 bases, leaving 13 bases between them. Germline V lookup: CDR1 SQVTM, CDR2 ANQGSEA.

This clonotype was observed many times. The J gene is TRBJ2-3, the V gene TRBV20-1, with TRBD2 identical over 14 bases. This CDR3 comprises 16 residues. Trimming at V came to 0 bases and at J to 3 bases, leaving 2 bases not matched to a gene. The germline V gene has CDR1 DFQATT and CDR2 SNEGSKA (reference sequence). CDR3 bases: TGCAGTGCTAGAGACGGGACTAGCGGGAGTACAGATACGCAGTATTTT. It yields the protein CSARDGTSGSTDTQYF.

As to this clonotype: The final CDR3 position lacks the conserved phenylalanine or tryptophan, pointing to a likely read error. V gene TRBV7-2 combines with J gene TRBJ2-1; D is unclear. This CDR3 is built from 15 residues. V lost 2 bases, J lost 7 bases, and 15 bases lay in between. CDR1 is SGHTA and CDR2 is FQGNSA in the germline V gene. In DNA form, the CDR3 reads TGTGCCAGCAGCTTAATCGGGCGAGCCCCTAATGAGCAGTTCGTC. Its translation is CASSLIGRAPNEQFV.

This clonotype was observed many times. J is TRBJ2-1 and V is TRBV20-1, with a tentative D call TRBD1 (6 bases). The CDR3 totals 15 residues. V was trimmed by 6 bases and J by 7 bases, leaving 22 bases between them. Germline V lookup: CDR1 DFQATT, CDR2 SNEGSKA (reference sequence). This CDR3 reads CSASRGGIAGNEQFF. CDR3 DNA: TGCAGTGCCTCGAGAGGGGGTATAGCTGGTAATGAGCAGTTCTTC.

The chain is built from TRBV6-5 and TRBJ2-2; 8 bases fit TRBD1. The V segment lost 0 bases and the J segment 2 bases; nucleotides outside the gene matches: 5. The CDR3 spans 17 residues. Looked up from germline, CDR1 is MNHEY and CDR2 is SVGAGI. The CDR3 DNA reads as TGTGCCAGCAGTTACTCGACAGGGGCGCTTAACACCGGGGAGCTGTTTTTT. Its translation: CASSYSTGALNTGELFF.

V usage is TRBV29-1 and J usage is TRBJ2-5; D unresolved. Germline CDR1 reads SQVTM; CDR2 reads ANQGSEA. The CDR3 spans 12 residues. Trimming took 4 bases from V and 2 from J, leaving 8 bases between them. In DNA, the CDR3 is TGCAGCGTTGCCACCCCTCAAGAGACCCAGTACTTC. Amino acid sequence: CSVATPQETQYF.

On this clonotype: This may be a read error: a much more frequent sequence differs by one nucleotide. No conserved phenylalanine or tryptophan is present at the end of the CDR3, so a read error is the likely explanation. The chain has TRBV6-5 and TRBJ2-3, with D unclear. Trimming removed 2 bases at V and 0 bases at J, with 9 bases between. Germline lookup yields CDR1 MNHEY and CDR2 SVGAGI. The CDR3 runs 15 residues. CDR3 amino acids: CASSYNTLSTDTQYC. The CDR3 nucleotides are TGTGCCAGCAGTTACAACACCCTTAGCACAGATACGCAGTATTGT.

This clonotype was observed many times. The CDR3: CASSFQNTEAFF. The CDR3 DNA is TGCGCCAGCAGCTTCCAGAACACTGAAGCTTTCTTT. The rearrangement uses TRBV5-1 and TRBJ1-1; D gene unclear. This CDR3 is 12 amino acids long. Germline values: CDR1 SGHRS, CDR2 YFSETQ. V lost 2 bases and J 1 base, leaving 3 bases between the germline ends.

This clonotype was picked up a small number of times. This chain links TRBV20-1 with TRBJ2-1; TRBD2 is a possible D gene (6 bases). Germline-derived CDR1 and CDR2 are DFQATT and SNEGSKA (reference sequence). This CDR3 has 15 amino acids. V was cut by 0 bases and J by 4 bases, with 13 bases left in between. The CDR3, as DNA: TGCAGTGCTAGAGATATCCATGGGACTTACAATGAGCAGTTCTTC. Protein product: CSARDIHGTYNEQFF.

DNA for the CDR3: TGCAGCTCGGTCCGGGACAGCCAAGAGACCCAGTACTTC. This translates into CSSVRDSQETQYF. This chain uses TRBV29-1 with TRBJ2-5; 7 positions match TRBD1. Germline V lookup: CDR1 SQVTM, CDR2 ANQGSEA. CDR3 length equals 13 residues. V gave up 8 bases and J gave up 1 base; unmatched junction bases: 7.

With regard to this clonotype: Possible read error: a much larger clone is one base away. This chain uses TRBV6-5 with TRBJ1-2; tentative D call: TRBD1 (6 bases). The germline CDR1 and CDR2 sequences are MNHEY and SVGAGI. The CDR3 loop spans 16 amino acids. The CDR3 sequence: CASTTVRGRANHGYTF. The DNA for the CDR3 is TGTGCCAGCACCACAGTGCGGGGGCGAGCTAACCATGGCTACACCTTC.

The chain has TRBV7-2 and TRBJ2-3; D gene uncertain. Trimming pared 2 bases from V and 2 bases from J, leaving 11 bases between. CDR1 is SGHTA, CDR2 FQGNSA, per germline. This CDR3 contains 15 residues. CDR3 protein: CASSLLRVSTDTQYF. CDR3 nucleotide sequence: TGTGCCAGCAGCTTACTCCGGGTATCCACAGATACGCAGTATTTT.

This clonotype was seen repeatedly, ten times or more. The chain uses TRBV28 and TRBJ1-6; 7 positions match TRBD1. This CDR3 is built from 15 residues. Trimming cost V 5 bases and J 6 bases; bases outside gene matches: 7. Germline CDR1 is MDHEN and CDR2 is SYDVKM. The CDR3 DNA follows: TGTGCCAGCAGTCCGCCAGGGGGTGTTAATTCACCCCTCCACTTT. This encodes CASSPPGGVNSPLHF. Filled out from reference TRBV28 and TRBJ1-6, the complete variable domain reads DVKVTQSSRYLVKRTGEKVFLECVQDMDHENMFWYRQDPGLGLRLIYFSYDVKMKEKGDIPEGYSVSREKKERFSLILESASTNQTSMYLCASSPPGGVNSPLHFGNGTRLTVT.

This clonotype was observed many times. The CDR3 DNA reads as TGTGCCACCAGTGACCCGGGACAGGGTTACAATGAGCAGTTCTTC. Translating it yields CATSDPGQGYNEQFF. The V call is TRBV24-1, the J call TRBJ2-1; the match to TRBD1 covers 9 bases. The germline V gene encodes CDR1 KGHDR and CDR2 SFDVKD. The CDR3 runs 15 residues. With 4 bases clipped from V and 4 bases from J, the junction kept 4 bases outside the gene matches.

This clonotype was picked up a small number of times. J is TRBJ2-1 and V is TRBV29-1; a weak D match, TRBD2 (6 bases). Germline V gives CDR1 SQVTM, CDR2 ANQGSEA. Between the trimmed V and J ends, which lost 3 bases and 3 bases, there was a span of 9 bases. The CDR3 is made up of 13 amino acids. CDR3 nucleotides: TGCAGCGTTGAGACCGGGGGCTACAATGAGCAGTTCTTC. This sequence encodes CSVETGGYNEQFF.